The sequence of this T cell receptor beta chain was determined in a study of T cell changes during pregnancy in multiple sclerosis. Method: immunoSEQ multiplex PCR; TCRdb's copy keeps in-frame clones and lacks some. The table has roughly 46,000 clones, less than 90% seen once. CDR3 length: 16 amino acids. V was trimmed by 4 bases and J by 0 bases, leaving 13 bases between them. CDR1 is MGHRA and CDR2 is YSYEKL in the germline V gene. Sequenced here: CD4+ T cells from peripheral blood mononuclear cells, sampled before pregnancy. The V call is TRBV4-1, the J call TRBJ2-1; D perhaps matches TRBD1 (5 bases). The receptor was derived from a female donor with multiple sclerosis, enrolled in a pregnancy study. The CDR3 bases are TGCGCCAGCAGCCGATTGGACATTATCTCCTACAATGAGCAGTTCTTC. This gives the protein CASSRLDIISYNEQFF.